This TCR beta chain was obtained from a study of blood T cell repertoires in COVID-19. Study background: Both acute and convalescent COVID-19 samples were obtained from the United States, Italy and Spain.

Germline V lookup: CDR1 SGHRS, CDR2 YFSETQ. Trimming cost V 4 bases and J 3 bases; bases outside gene matches: 10. The CDR3 covers 15 residues. Under the authors' procedure: Nucleated cell counts were estimated from reference gene primer amplification. The method was immunoSEQ multiplex PCR; TCRdb's version includes in-frame clones alone and lacks a portion of them. V, J and clone size reflect that table, while D and trimming were determined from the DNA. Among about 110,000 clones listed, 89% were seen once. This sequence originates from a man aged 40-55 years with active or convalescent COVID-19. The V and J genes are TRBV5-1 and TRBJ2-7, with 7 bases fitting TRBD1. The sequencing input was peripheral blood. CDR3 in amino acids: CASSPDNRGYYEQYF. The CDR3 nucleotides read TGCGCCAGCAGCCCTGATAACAGGGGCTACTACGAGCAGTACTTC.